This T cell receptor beta chain comes out of a study of CD8 T cells in ankylosing spondylitis. Making use of molecular barcodes, quantitative 5'-RACE generated TCR beta libraries. TCRdb itself ran the 5' RACE reads through MiXCR, one entry per CDR3 protein. The sample includes 750,000 to 850,000 distinct CDR3 sequences, approximately 12% of them seen just once. As concerns this clonotype: The antigen remains undetermined.

General study points: The clones that were linked to disease were reported to be significantly enriched in matched synovial fluid samples from ankylosing spondylitis patients. Disease-linked clones were found to be CD8+ and relatively rare in peripheral blood. Ankylosing spondylitis blood appeared to be characterized by a TCR beta motif of eight highly homologous variants. Previous work reported some of these motif variants in the synovial fluid and blood of reactive arthritis.

With 2 bases removed from V and 5 bases from J, the gap between germline ends came to 7 bases. The CDR3 is 13 amino acids. The germline V gene encodes CDR1 ENHRY and CDR2 SYGVKD. This clonotype was sampled from a male donor with ankylosing spondylitis. Sequencing used blood, either unsorted or a sorted T cell fraction (not recorded which). The chain has TRBV10-3 and TRBJ1-5; the D is unclear. Written as DNA, the CDR3 is TGTGCCATCAGTGAGGCCGGAGATCAGCCCCAGCATTTT. Amino acid sequence: CAISEAGDQPQHF.